The sequence of this T cell receptor (beta chain) was determined in a study of blood T cell repertoires in COVID-19. Background on the study: Sources were T cells, B-cell-depleted T cells, or PBMCs; the material itself was cDNA or gDNA.

In the source study's methods: By means of reference gene primer amplification, nucleated cell counts were estimated. Generated by immunoSEQ multiplex PCR, the TCRdb table keeps only in-frame clones and is missing some. V and J calls and clone size come straight from that table; D and trimming were deduced from the DNA. The data hold just over 80,000 clones, with 81% observed a single time. The sequence derives from a man older than 75 with acute or convalescent COVID-19. Sequenced input: peripheral blood.

The CDR3 nucleotides read TGCAGCGTTGATGGGCGTCGAGAGGGGGCCTACGAGCAGTACTTC. Residues: CSVDGRREGAYEQYF. This chain joins TRBV29-1 and TRBJ2-7, with D perhaps matching TRBD1 (6 bases). Germline CDR1 is SQVTM and CDR2 is ANQGSEA. There are 15 residues in the CDR3. V dropped 3 bases and J dropped 2 bases, with 17 bases sitting between them.